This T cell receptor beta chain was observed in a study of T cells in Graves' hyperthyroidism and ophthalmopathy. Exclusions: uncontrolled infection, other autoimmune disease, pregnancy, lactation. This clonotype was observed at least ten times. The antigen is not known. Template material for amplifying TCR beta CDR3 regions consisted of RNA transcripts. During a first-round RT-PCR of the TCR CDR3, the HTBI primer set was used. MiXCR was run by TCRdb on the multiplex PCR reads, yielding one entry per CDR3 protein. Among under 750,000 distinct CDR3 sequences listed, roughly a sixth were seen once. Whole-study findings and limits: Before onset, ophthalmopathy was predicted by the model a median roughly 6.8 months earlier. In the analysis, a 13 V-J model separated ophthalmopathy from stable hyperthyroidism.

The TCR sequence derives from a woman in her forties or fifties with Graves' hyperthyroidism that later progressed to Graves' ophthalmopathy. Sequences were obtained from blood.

The DNA for the CDR3 is TGTGCCAGCAGTTCCCGGGAGGCGAGCTCCTACAATGAGCAGTTCTTC. Translation: CASSSREASSYNEQFF. This chain connects TRBV6-2 or TRBV6-3 to TRBJ2-1; 7 bases map to TRBD2. The CDR3 length is 16 residues. Trimming took 4 bases from V and 0 from J; bases not matched to a gene: 6. CDR1 MNHEY and CDR2 SVGEGT come from the germline V gene.